The present entry profiles one TCR beta chain with its context. No antigen is known for it. The sample comes from a study of beta chain features in type 1 diabetes. The CDR3 runs 16 residues. Germline V CDR1 and CDR2: SGHRS, YFSETQ. With V trimmed by 3 bases and J by 0 bases, 6 bases remained unmatched. The sequenced template was cDNA made from the entire isolated RNA. Method: immunoSEQ multiplex PCR; TCRdb's copy keeps in-frame clones and lacks some. Seen here are some 290,000 clones, about 24% observed once, and the top ten hold 0.012%. Whole-study findings and limits: TCRB CDR3 length was moderately but significantly reduced in all four CD4+ subsets of Type 1 diabetes patients.

Sequenced: naive CD4+ T cells from blood. This chain connects TRBV5-1 to TRBJ2-1, with 7 bases fitting TRBD1. This TCR derives from a woman between 25 and 40 years old with type 1 diabetes. CDR3 protein: CASSSQGEASYNEQFF. Here the CDR3 DNA reads TGCGCCAGCAGCTCCCAGGGGGAAGCCTCCTACAATGAGCAGTTCTTC.